This T cell receptor (beta chain) is drawn from a study of early T cells in non-severe SARS-CoV-2 infection. Across the whole study: Chains were not paired, and sequencing was done on bulk RNA from unsorted whole blood.

Whole-study results and caveats: Comparison of clonotypes with VDJdb favored anti-spike CD8 responses while missing private and CD4 specificities.

Trimming cost V 0 bases and J 0 bases, with 1 base left between them. The CDR3 is 13 residues long. The V gene's germline CDR1 is SGHNT and CDR2 YYREEE (reference sequence). This clonotype was detected ten times or more. Its antigen is unknown. Individual cDNA molecules carried attached unique molecular identifiers. TCRdb reprocessed the 5' RACE reads via MiXCR and lists one record per CDR3 protein. This table holds about 26,000 distinct CDR3 sequences, about 5.1% found once. This sequence joins TRBV5-4 and TRBJ1-5; no reliable D call. The TCR comes from an adult who was a healthcare worker with PCR-confirmed SARS-CoV-2 infection or an uninfected control (not recorded which). Sequencing used whole blood. Here the CDR3 reads CASSLDSNQPQHF. For the CDR3, the DNA is TGTGCCAGCAGCTTGGATAGCAATCAGCCCCAGCATTTT.